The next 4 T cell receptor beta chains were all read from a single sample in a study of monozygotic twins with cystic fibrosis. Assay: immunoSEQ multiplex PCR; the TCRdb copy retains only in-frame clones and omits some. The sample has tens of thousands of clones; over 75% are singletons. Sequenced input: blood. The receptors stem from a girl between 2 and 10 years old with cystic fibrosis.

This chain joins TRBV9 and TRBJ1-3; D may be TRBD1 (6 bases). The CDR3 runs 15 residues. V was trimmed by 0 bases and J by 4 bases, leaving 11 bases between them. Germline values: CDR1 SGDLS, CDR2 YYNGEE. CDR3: CASSVEGTGGNTIYF. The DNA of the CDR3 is TGTGCCAGCAGCGTAGAGGGAACAGGGGGAAACACCATATATTTT.

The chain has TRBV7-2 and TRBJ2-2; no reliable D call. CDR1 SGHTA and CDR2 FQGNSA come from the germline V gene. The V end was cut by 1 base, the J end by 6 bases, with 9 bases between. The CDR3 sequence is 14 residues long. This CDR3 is CASSLVAWSGELFF. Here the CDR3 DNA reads TGTGCCAGCAGCTTAGTCGCTTGGTCCGGGGAGCTGTTTTTT.

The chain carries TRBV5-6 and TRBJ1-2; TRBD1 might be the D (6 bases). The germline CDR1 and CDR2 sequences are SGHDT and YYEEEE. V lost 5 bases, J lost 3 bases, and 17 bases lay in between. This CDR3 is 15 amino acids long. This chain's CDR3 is CASSTNPSGDYGYTF. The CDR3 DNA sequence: TGTGCCAGCAGTACTAATCCCTCAGGGGACTATGGCTACACCTTC.

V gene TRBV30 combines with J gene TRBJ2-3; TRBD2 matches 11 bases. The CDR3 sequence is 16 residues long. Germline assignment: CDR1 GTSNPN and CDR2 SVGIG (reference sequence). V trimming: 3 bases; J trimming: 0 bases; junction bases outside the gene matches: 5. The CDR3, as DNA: TGTGCCTGGAGACTAGCGGGGGCGACTAGCACAGATACGCAGTATTTT. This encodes CAWRLAGATSTDTQYF. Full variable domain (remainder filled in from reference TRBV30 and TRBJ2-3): SQTIHQWPATLVQPVGSPLSLECTVEGTSNPNLYWYRQAAGRGLQLLFYSVGIGQISSEVPQNLSASRPQDRQFILSSKKLLLSDSGFYLCAWRLAGATSTDTQYFGPGTRLTVL.